Here is one T cell receptor beta chain with its context. The antigen remains unidentified. The germline V gene encodes CDR1 PRHDT and CDR2 FYEKMQ (reference sequence). The CDR3 is made up of 15 amino acids. V was shortened by 6 bases and J by 0 bases, with 9 bases between the two germline ends. Original analysis: Published virus-specific TCRB sequences were rarely matched by patient CD8+ clones larger than 1%. Measured with immunoSEQ multiplex PCR; TCRdb has only the in-frame clones, and not every one. V, J and clone size were drawn from that table, and D and trimming were deduced from the DNA. The sample has 3,000 or so clones, around 85% seen once; the top ten hold about 33%. This specimen comes from a study of somatic mutations in cytotoxic T cells in rheumatoid arthritis. Study information: T-cell populations stained with V beta antibodies were in some cases flow-sorted at nearly 100% purity, including V beta1+ cells that were sequenced for TCRB. Study observations and caveats: Which antigens the expanded CD8+ clones targeted was unknown.

After CD4+ and CD8+ cells were isolated by positive magnetic bead selection, their purity was checked by flow cytometry. This receptor was taken from a woman aged 60-75 years with rheumatoid arthritis. The sample comprised CD8+ T cells sorted from blood. This rearrangement joins TRBV13 to TRBJ2-6, with a weak D call TRBD1 (5 bases). In nucleotides, the CDR3 is TGTGCCAGCAGAGATAGGGGCTCTGGGGCCAACGTCCTGACTTTC. This gives the protein CASRDRGSGANVLTF.